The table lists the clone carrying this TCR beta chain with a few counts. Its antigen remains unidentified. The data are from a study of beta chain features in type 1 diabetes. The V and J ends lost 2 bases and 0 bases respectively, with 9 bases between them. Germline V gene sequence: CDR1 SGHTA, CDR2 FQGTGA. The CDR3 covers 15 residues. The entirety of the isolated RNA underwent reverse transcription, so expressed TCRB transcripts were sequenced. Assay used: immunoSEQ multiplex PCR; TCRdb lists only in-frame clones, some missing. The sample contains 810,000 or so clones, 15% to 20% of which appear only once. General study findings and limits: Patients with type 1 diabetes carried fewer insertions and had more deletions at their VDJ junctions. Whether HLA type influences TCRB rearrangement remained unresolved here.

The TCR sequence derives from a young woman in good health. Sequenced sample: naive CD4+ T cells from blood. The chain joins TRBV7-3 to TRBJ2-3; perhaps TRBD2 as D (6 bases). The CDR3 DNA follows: TGTGCCAGCAGCTTAGGGACTCATAGCACAGATACGCAGTATTTT. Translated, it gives CASSLGTHSTDTQYF.